This T cell receptor beta chain came from a study of T cells in Graves' hyperthyroidism and ophthalmopathy. Looked up from germline, CDR1 is SGHTA and CDR2 is FQGNSA. V was pared by 5 bases and J by 3 bases, with 6 bases of the junction left unmatched. The CDR3 spans 15 residues. This clonotype was seen many times. Subjects aged 18 to 65 presented with newly diagnosed hyperthyroidism of less than 2 months' duration. This blood was taken when hyperthyroidism was first diagnosed, before any ophthalmopathy symptoms existed. The TCR beta CDR3 regions underwent amplification using RNA transcripts as the source. The HTBI primer set was used in a first-round RT-PCR of the TCR CDR3. Each CDR3 protein gets one entry after TCRdb re-called the multiplex PCR reads with MiXCR. The sample holds some 150,000 distinct CDR3 sequences, over 20% seen once.

The V gene is TRBV7-2, the J gene TRBJ2-1; 8 bases are a match to TRBD2. This clonotype was sampled from a woman aged 45-65 years with Graves' hyperthyroidism that later progressed to Graves' ophthalmopathy. Material: blood. In nucleotides, the CDR3 is TGTGCCAGCAGCCCCAGCGGGAGCGTCTACAATGAGCAGTTCTTC. This sequence encodes CASSPSGSVYNEQFF. The whole variable domain, filled in from reference TRBV7-2 and TRBJ2-1, reads GAGVSQSPSNKVTEKGKDVELRCDPISGHTALYWYRQSLGQGLEFLIYFQGNSAPDKSGLPSDRFSAERTGGSVSTLTIQRTQQEDSAVYLCASSPSGSVYNEQFFGPGTRLTVL.